These 7 T cell receptor beta chains share one sample of origin, sequenced in a study of response to subunit inactivated influenza vaccine. TCRdb fed the RT-PCR reads into MiXCR, producing one record per CDR3 protein. The sample has 650,000 or so distinct CDR3 sequences; 14% are singletons. Here the sequenced sample was PBMCs from blood, taken 14 days before vaccination. Receptors originate from a man aged 45 to 65 who received an inactivated influenza vaccine.

This clonotype was counted between two and nine times. The rearrangement joins TRBV7-8 to TRBJ1-1, with D tentatively TRBD1 (5 bases). The CDR3 contains 14 residues. Per germline, CDR1 SGHVS and CDR2 FQNEAQ. V was pared by 5 bases and J by 1 base, with 11 bases between. This CDR3 reads CASSRGNQNTEAFF. CDR3 DNA: TGTGCCAGCAGCAGGGGAAATCAGAACACTGAAGCTTTCTTT.

In its sample, this clonotype was seen a few times. The chain links TRBV2 to TRBJ1-5, with 10 bases aligning to TRBD1. The CDR3 covers 14 residues. V lost 5 bases, J lost 6 bases, and 4 bases stayed unmatched. Germline V gene lookup returns CDR1 SNHLY and CDR2 FYNNEI. The CDR3 spells CASSTGQGSQPQHF. The CDR3 DNA sequence: TGTGCCAGCAGTACGGGACAGGGGAGTCAGCCCCAGCATTTT.

This clonotype has at least ten counts. This sequence joins TRBV3-1 and TRBJ2-1; D not certain. The CDR3 covers 12 residues. CDR1 is LGHDT and CDR2 is YNNKEL in the germline V gene (reference sequence). The V and J ends lost 0 bases and 4 bases respectively, with 1 base between them. This CDR3 is CASSQDYNEQFF. CDR3 in DNA: TGTGCCAGCAGCCAAGATTACAATGAGCAGTTCTTC.

The chain carries TRBV4-3 and TRBJ2-1; maybe TRBD2 (5 bases). Trimming removed 1 base at V and 0 bases at J, with 13 bases between. There are 17 residues in the CDR3. Per the germline V gene, CDR1 is LGHNA and CDR2 is YSLEER. DNA of the CDR3: TGCGCCAGCAGCCAAGGTATCGGGGAATCCTCCTACAATGAGCAGTTCTTC. Protein sequence: CASSQGIGESSYNEQFF.

This clonotype was seen more than once but under ten times. V and J are TRBV20-1 and TRBJ1-2; TRBD1 aligns across 7 bases. With V trimmed by 5 bases and J by 5 bases, 8 bases remained unmatched. CDR3 length equals 13 residues. The germline CDR1 and CDR2 sequences are DFQATT and SNEGSKA (reference sequence). The CDR3 loop reads CSADDREGYGYTF. CDR3 DNA: TGCAGTGCTGACGACAGGGAGGGATATGGCTACACCTTC.

There are a few counts of this clonotype. The rearrangement uses TRBV4-1 and TRBJ2-7, with D possibly being TRBD1 (5 bases). The V gene lost 0 bases and the J gene lost 3 bases, with 9 bases spanning the gap. The CDR3 extends over 14 amino acids. CDR1 and CDR2 from the germline V gene are MGHRA and YSYEKL. The CDR3 region is CASSQEGQSYEQYF. The CDR3 region has the DNA TGCGCCAGCAGCCAAGAGGGGCAGAGCTACGAGCAGTACTTC.

The V and J genes are TRBV6-6 and TRBJ2-3; D may correspond to TRBD1 or TRBD2 (5 bases each). Germline loops: CDR1 MNHNY, CDR2 SVGAGI (reference sequence). This CDR3 region has 13 residues. V lost 10 bases to trimming and J lost 5 bases, with 16 bases between them. The CDR3 DNA reads as TGTGCCACAGCAGGGAGAGGGGAAGATACGCAGTATTTT. This codes for CATAGRGEDTQYF.